One and the same sample provided the 10 T cell receptor beta chains below, sequenced in a study of blood T cell repertoires in COVID-19. Profiling relied on immunoSEQ multiplex PCR, and the TCRdb table lists in-frame clones only, not all of them. The sample holds approximately 330,000 clones, 89% seen once. The sample was PBMCs or T cells enriched from blood (not recorded which). Receptors were obtained from a woman between 25 and 40 years old who had recovered from COVID-19.

This chain uses TRBV5-1 with TRBJ2-1; D call uncertain. Trimming pared 4 bases from V and 4 bases from J, leaving 15 bases between. The germline V gene encodes CDR1 SGHRS and CDR2 YFSETQ. CDR3 length equals 15 residues. CDR3 nucleotide sequence: TGCGCCAGCAGCCTGACGGCCGGAGAGTACAATGAGCAGTTCTTC. This encodes CASSLTAGEYNEQFF.

V gene TRBV5-1 combines with J gene TRBJ2-1, with 7 bases identical to TRBD2. V was clipped by 4 bases and J by 0 bases; unmatched bases: 16. CDR1 is SGHRS and CDR2 is YFSETQ in the germline V gene. The CDR3 sequence is 19 residues long. The CDR3 DNA sequence: TGCGCCAGCAGCGGGGACTACGCGATCGACACGAGCTCCTACAATGAGCAGTTCTTC. Its protein product is CASSGDYAIDTSSYNEQFF. Drawing the rest from reference TRBV5-1 and TRBJ2-1, the complete variable domain is KAGVTQTPRYLIKTRGQQVTLSCSPISGHRSVSWYQQTPGQGLQFLFEYFSETQRNKGNFPGRFSGRQFSNSRSEMNVSTLELGDSALYLCASSGDYAIDTSSYNEQFFGPGTRLTVL.

The gene calls are TRBV10-3 and TRBJ2-3; 12 nucleotides match TRBD2. Germline V gives CDR1 ENHRY, CDR2 SYGVKD. The V and J ends lost 4 bases and 6 bases, in that order; junction bases with no gene match: 11. CDR3 size: 17 residues. CDR3 amino acids: CAISGEPSGRAPDTQYF. The CDR3 DNA reads as TGTGCCATCAGTGGGGAACCTAGCGGGAGGGCCCCGGATACGCAGTATTTT.

This rearrangement joins TRBV12-5 to TRBJ2-1; 7 nucleotides match TRBD2. The CDR3 runs 14 residues. Trimming removed 5 bases from V and 1 base from J; junction bases left unmatched: 2. CDR1 is LGHNT and CDR2 is FRNRAP in the germline V gene. The CDR3 DNA is TGTGCTAGTGGTCCGCGGGGGTCCTACAATGAGCAGTTCTTC. As protein: CASGPRGSYNEQFF.

This clone has only one observation. The chain employs TRBV5-4 and TRBJ2-7; possible D gene TRBD1, 6 bases. Germline assignment: CDR1 SGHNT and CDR2 YYREEE (reference sequence). This CDR3 spans 14 amino acids. Trimming took off 4 bases at V and 3 bases at J, with 14 bases between the two ends. CDR3 bases: TGTGCCAGCAGCGTCAACAGGGTGGGCTACGAGCAGTACTTC. Protein product: CASSVNRVGYEQYF. Drawing the rest from reference TRBV5-4 and TRBJ2-7, the complete variable domain is ETGVTQSPTHLIKTRGQQVTLRCSSQSGHNTVSWYQQALGQGPQFIFQYYREEENGRGNFPPRFSGLQFPNYSSELNVNALELDDSALYLCASSVNRVGYEQYFGPGTRLTVT.

The chain uses TRBV20-1 and TRBJ2-2, with 7 bases aligning to TRBD1. With V trimmed by 3 bases and J by 1 base, 2 bases remained unmatched. Germline V gene data show CDR1 as DFQATT and CDR2 as SNEGSKA (reference sequence). The CDR3 length is 14 residues. This CDR3 reads CSASGDRNTGELFF. The CDR3, as DNA: TGCAGTGCTAGTGGGGACAGGAACACCGGGGAGCTGTTTTTT.

The chain uses TRBV6-2 or TRBV6-3 and TRBJ2-1, with 9 bases aligning to TRBD2. Germline V gene sequence: CDR1 MNHEY, CDR2 SVGEGT. V was pared by 3 bases and J by 7 bases, with 7 bases of the junction left unmatched. The CDR3 contains 15 residues. In nucleotides, the CDR3 is TGTGCCAGCAGTTATAGGCTAGCGGGGACGAATGAGCAGTTCTTC. Translation gives CASSYRLAGTNEQFF.

The chain links TRBV27 to TRBJ1-3; possible D gene TRBD1, 6 bases. The CDR3 consists of 14 residues. Germline CDR1 MNHEY, CDR2 SMNVEV (reference sequence). Trimming removed 6 bases at V and 2 bases at J, with 11 bases between. The CDR3 nucleotides are TGTGCCAGCAGGGCCGGGACAACTGGAAACACCATATATTTT. Protein sequence: CASRAGTTGNTIYF.

This chain links TRBV27 with TRBJ1-6; unclear D gene. This CDR3 is built from 17 residues. From germline, CDR1 is MNHEY and CDR2 SMNVEV (reference sequence). V lost 5 bases to trimming and J lost 0 bases, with 14 bases between them. CDR3: CASSPRRANSYNSPLHF. CDR3 bases: TGTGCCAGCAGTCCCCGGAGAGCTAACTCCTATAATTCACCCCTCCACTTT.

The chain uses TRBV6-5 and TRBJ2-5; 9 nucleotides line up with TRBD1. The V segment lost 10 bases and the J segment 2 bases; nucleotides outside the gene matches: 8. CDR3 size: 14 residues. Germline V gene lookup returns CDR1 MNHEY and CDR2 SVGAGI. The chain's CDR3 is CATGGTGKQETQYF. For the CDR3, the DNA is TGTGCCACCGGAGGGACAGGGAAACAAGAGACCCAGTACTTC.